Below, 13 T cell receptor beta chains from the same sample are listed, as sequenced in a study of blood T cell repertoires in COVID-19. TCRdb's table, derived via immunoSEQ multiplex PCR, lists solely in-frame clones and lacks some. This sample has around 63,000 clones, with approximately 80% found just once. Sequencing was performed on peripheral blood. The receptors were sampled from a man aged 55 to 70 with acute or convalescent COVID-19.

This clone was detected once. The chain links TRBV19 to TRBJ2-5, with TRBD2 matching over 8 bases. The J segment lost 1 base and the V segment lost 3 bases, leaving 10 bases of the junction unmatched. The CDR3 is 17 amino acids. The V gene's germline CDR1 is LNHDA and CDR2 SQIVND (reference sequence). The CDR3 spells CASSILKVAGTQETQYF. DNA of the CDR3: TGTGCCAGTAGTATTCTTAAAGTAGCGGGGACCCAAGAGACCCAGTACTTC.

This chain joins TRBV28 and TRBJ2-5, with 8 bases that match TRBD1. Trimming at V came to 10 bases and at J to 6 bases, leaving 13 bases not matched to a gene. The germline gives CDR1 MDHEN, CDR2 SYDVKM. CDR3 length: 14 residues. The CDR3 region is CAIRDRQGRQTQYF. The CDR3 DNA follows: TGTGCCATCCGAGACCGACAGGGGCGGCAGACCCAGTACTTC.

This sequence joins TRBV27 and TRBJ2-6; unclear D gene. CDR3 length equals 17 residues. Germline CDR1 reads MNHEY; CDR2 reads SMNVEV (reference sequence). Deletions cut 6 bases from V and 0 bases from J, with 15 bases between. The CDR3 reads CASSLRTDSSGANVLTF. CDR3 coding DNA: TGTGCCAGCAGCCTACGAACAGATAGCTCTGGGGCCAACGTCCTGACTTTC.

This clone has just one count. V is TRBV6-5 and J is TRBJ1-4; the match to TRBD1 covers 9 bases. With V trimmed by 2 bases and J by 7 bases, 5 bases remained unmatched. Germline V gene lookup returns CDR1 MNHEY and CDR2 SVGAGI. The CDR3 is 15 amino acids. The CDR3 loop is CASSYGGTGSEKLFF. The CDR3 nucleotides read TGTGCCAGCAGTTACGGGGGGACAGGGTCTGAAAAACTGTTTTTT.

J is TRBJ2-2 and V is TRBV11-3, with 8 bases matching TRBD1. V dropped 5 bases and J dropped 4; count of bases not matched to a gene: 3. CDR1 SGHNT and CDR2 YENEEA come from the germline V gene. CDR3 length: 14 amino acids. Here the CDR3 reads CASSRDRGTGELFF. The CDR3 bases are TGTGCCAGCAGCAGAGACAGGGGCACCGGGGAGCTGTTTTTT.

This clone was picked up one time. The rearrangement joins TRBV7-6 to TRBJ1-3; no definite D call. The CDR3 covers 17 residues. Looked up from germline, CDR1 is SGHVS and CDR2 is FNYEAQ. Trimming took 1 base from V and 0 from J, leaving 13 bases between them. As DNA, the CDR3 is TGTGCCAGCAGCTTAGGAAACAGCCTGAGCTCTGGAAACACCATATATTTT. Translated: CASSLGNSLSSGNTIYF.

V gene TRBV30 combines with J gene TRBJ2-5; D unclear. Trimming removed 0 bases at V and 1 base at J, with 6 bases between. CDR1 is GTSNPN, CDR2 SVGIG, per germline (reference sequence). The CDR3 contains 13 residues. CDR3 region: CAWSVRSQETQYF. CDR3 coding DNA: TGTGCCTGGAGTGTACGGTCCCAAGAGACCCAGTACTTC.

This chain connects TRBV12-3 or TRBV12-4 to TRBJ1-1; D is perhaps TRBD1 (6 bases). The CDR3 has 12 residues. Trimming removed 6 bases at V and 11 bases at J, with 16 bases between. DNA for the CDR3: TGTGCCAGCAGCCAACGGGGGGCAAGGGCTTTCTTT. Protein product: CASSQRGARAFF.

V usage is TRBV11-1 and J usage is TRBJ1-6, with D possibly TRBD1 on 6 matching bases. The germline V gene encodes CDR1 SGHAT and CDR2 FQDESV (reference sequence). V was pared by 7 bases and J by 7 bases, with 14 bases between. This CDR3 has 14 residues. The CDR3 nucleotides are TGTGCCAGCACTGGGAGACAGGAAAATTCACCCCTCCACTTT. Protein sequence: CASTGRQENSPLHF.

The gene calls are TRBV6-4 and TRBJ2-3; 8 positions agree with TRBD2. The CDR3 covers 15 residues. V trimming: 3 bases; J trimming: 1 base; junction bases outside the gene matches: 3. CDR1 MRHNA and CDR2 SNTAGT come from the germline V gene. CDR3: CASSEGAGGTDTQYF. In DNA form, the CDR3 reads TGTGCCAGCAGTGAAGGAGCGGGGGGCACAGATACGCAGTATTTT.

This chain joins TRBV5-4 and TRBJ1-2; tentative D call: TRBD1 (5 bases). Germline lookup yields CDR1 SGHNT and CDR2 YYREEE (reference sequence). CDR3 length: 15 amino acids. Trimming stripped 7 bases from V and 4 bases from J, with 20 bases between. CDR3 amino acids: CASSDPTKTVYGYTF. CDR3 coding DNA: TGTGCCAGCTCCGACCCCACCAAGACAGTCTATGGCTACACCTTC.

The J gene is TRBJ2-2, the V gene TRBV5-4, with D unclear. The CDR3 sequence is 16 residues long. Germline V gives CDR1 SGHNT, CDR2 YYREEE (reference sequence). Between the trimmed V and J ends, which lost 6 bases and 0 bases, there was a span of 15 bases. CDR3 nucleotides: TGTGCCAGCACGTTCGGCCAGGCTACGAACACCGGGGAGCTGTTTTTT. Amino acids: CASTFGQATNTGELFF.

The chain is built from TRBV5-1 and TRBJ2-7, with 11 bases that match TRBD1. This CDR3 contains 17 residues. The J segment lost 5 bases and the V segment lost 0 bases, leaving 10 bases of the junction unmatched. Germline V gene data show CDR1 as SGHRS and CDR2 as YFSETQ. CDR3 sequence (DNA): TGCGCCAGCAGCTTGGGGTACTGGACAGGGGGCGAGGACGAGCAGTACTTC. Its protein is CASSLGYWTGGEDEQYF.